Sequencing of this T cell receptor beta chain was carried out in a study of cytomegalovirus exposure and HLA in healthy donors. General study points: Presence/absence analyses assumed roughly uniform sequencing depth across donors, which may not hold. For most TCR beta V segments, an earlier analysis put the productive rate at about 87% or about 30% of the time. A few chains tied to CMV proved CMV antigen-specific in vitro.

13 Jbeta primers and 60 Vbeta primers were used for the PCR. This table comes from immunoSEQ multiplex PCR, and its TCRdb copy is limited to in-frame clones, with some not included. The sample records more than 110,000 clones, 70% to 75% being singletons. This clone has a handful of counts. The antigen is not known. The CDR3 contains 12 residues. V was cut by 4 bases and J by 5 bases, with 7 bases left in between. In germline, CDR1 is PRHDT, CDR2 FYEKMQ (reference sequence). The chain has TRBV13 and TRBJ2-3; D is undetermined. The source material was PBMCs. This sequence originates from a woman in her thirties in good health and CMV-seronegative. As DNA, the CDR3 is TGTGCCAGCAGCTGGGCGAGAGATACGCAGTATTTT. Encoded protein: CASSWARDTQYF.